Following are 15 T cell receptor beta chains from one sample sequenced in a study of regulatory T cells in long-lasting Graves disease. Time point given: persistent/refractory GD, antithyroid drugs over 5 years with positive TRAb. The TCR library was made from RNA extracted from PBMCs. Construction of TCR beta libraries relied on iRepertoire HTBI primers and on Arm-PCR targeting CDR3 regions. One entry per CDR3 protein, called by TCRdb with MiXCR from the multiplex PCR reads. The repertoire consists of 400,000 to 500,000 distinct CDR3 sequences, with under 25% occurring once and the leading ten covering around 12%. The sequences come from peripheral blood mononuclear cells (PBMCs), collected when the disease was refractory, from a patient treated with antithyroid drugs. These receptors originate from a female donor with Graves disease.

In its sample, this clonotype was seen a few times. CDR3 in DNA: TGTGCCAGCAGCACCGGGACTAGCGGGGCGAATACGCAGTATTTT. Protein: CASSTGTSGANTQYF. The rearrangement links TRBV7-3 to TRBJ2-3; 13 bases agree with TRBD2. This CDR3 is built from 15 residues. Germline CDR1 SGHTA, CDR2 FQGTGA. V lost 5 bases, J lost 7 bases, and 6 bases stayed unmatched.

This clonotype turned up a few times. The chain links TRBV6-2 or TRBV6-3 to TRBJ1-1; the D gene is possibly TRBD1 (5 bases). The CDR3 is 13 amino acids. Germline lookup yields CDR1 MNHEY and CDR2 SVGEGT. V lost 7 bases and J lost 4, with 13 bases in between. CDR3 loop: CASTLGGSTEAFF. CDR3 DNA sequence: TGTGCCAGCACGCTCGGGGGATCCACTGAAGCTTTCTTT.

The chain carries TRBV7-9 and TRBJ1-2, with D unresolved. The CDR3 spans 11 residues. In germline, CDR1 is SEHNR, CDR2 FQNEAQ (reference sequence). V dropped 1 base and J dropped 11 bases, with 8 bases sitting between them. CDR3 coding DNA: TGTGCCAGCAGCTTAGTTGATACTTACACCTTC. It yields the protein CASSLVDTYTF.

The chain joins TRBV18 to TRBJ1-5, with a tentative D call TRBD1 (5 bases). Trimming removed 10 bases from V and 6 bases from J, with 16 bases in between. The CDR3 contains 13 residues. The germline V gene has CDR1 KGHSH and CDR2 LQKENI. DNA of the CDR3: TGTGCCACCAGCGCAAGGGGCATTCAGCCCCAGCATTTT. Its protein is CATSARGIQPQHF.

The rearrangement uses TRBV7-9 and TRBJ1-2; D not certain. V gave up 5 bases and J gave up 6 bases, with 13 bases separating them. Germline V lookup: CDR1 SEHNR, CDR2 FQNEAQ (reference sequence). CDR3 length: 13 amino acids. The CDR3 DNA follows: TGTGCCAGCAGCCAAATTTGGTCGAATGGCTACACCTTC. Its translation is CASSQIWSNGYTF.

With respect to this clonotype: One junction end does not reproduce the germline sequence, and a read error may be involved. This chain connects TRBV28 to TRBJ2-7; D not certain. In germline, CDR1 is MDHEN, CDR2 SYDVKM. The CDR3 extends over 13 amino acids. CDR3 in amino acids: CAGSFSVNYEQYF. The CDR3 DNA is TGTGCCGGCAGTTTTTCGGTCAACTACGAGCAGTACTTC.

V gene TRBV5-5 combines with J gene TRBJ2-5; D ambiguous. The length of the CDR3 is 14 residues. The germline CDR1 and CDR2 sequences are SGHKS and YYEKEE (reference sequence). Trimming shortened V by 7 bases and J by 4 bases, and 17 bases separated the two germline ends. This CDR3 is CASLGPPRRETQYF. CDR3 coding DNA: TGTGCCAGCTTGGGCCCCCCCCGGAGAGAGACCCAGTACTTC.

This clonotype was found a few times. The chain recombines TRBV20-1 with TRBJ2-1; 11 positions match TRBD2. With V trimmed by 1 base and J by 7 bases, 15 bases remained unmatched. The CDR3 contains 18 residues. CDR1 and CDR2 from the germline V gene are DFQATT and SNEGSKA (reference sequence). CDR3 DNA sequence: TGCAGTGCTAGAGTACCTCGACTAGCGGGGTTCCGAAGGAATGAGCAGTTCTTC. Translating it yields CSARVPRLAGFRRNEQFF.

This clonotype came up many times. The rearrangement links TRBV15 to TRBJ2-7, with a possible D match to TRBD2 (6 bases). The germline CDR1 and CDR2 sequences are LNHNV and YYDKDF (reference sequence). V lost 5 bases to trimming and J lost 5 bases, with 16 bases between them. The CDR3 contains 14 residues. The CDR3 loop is CATSRRRGVDEQYF. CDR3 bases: TGTGCCACCAGCCGGAGGCGGGGAGTCGACGAGCAGTACTTC.

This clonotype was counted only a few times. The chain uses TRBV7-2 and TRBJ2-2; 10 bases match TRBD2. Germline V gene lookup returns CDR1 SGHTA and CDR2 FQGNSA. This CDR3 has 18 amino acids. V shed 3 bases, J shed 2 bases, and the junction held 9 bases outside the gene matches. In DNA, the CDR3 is TGTGCCAGCAGCTTTGGTTTTAGCGGGAGGCCAAACACCGGGGAGCTGTTTTTT. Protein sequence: CASSFGFSGRPNTGELFF.

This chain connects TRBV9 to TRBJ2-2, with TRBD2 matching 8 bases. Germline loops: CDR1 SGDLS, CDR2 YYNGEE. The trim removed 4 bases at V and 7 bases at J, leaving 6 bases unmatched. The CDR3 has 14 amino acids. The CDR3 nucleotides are TGTGCCAGCAGCCCGAAGACTAGCGTCGGGGAGCTGTTTTTT. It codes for CASSPKTSVGELFF.

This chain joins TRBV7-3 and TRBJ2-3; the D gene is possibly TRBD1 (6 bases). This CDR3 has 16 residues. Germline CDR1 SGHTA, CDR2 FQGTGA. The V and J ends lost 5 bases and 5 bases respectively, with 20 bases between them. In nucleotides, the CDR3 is TGTGCCAGCAGCCCGATGGGGACAACCGGACGAGATACGCAGTATTTT. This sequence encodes CASSPMGTTGRDTQYF.

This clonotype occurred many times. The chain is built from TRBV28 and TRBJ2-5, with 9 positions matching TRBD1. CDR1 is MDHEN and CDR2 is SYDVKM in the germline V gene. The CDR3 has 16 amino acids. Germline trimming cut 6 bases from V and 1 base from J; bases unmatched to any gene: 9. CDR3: CASRQIPGQGQETQYF. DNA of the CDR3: TGTGCCAGCAGACAAATCCCGGGACAGGGCCAAGAGACCCAGTACTTC.

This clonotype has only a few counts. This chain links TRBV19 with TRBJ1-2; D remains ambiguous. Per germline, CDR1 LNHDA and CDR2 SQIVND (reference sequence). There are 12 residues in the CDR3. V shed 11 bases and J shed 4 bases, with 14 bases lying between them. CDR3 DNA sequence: TGTGCCTCCGGTCGGGTTGGCTATGGCTACACCTTC. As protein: CASGRVGYGYTF.

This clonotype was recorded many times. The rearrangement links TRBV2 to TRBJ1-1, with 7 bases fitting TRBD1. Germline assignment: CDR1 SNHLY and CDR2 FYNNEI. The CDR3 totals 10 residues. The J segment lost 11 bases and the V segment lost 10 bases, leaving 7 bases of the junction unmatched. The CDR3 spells CATRQGGAFF. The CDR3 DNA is TGTGCCACAAGACAGGGAGGGGCTTTCTTT.